One and the same sample provided the 24 T cell receptor beta chains below, sequenced in a study of blood T cells in healthy people across ages. Sample-barcoded 5' priming and a J-beta primer mix drove a second PCR of about 6 to 11 cycles. TCRdb processed the 5' RACE reads anew with MiXCR; each CDR3 protein has one entry. This repertoire shows more than 800,000 distinct CDR3 sequences, 29% found once; its top ten account for roughly a sixth. Material: blood. The receptors here all came from an elderly woman in good health.

This chain links TRBV12-3 or TRBV12-4 with TRBJ2-7, with 13 positions matching TRBD2. This CDR3 spans 14 amino acids. Unmatched junction bases numbered 5, after V lost 6 bases and J lost 6 bases. The CDR3 DNA follows: TGTGCCAGCAGACTAGCGGGAGGGCGGCGCGAGCAGTACTTC. It yields the protein CASRLAGGRREQYF.

This clonotype was found a few times. A read error may produce the germline difference seen at one junction end. The V and J genes are TRBV7-2 and TRBJ2-2; D may correspond to TRBD1 or TRBD2 (5 bases each). There are 14 residues in the CDR3. Germline V CDR1 and CDR2: SGHTA, FQGNSA. In nucleotides, the CDR3 is TGTGCCAGCAGAACGGGGACCCGGACCGGGGAGCGGTTTTTT. This translates into CASRTGTRTGERFF.

This clonotype was seen at least ten times. The chain combines TRBV6-2 or TRBV6-3 with TRBJ1-5; possibly TRBD1 for D (5 bases). CDR1 MNHEY and CDR2 SVGEGT come from the germline V gene. The CDR3 loop spans 15 amino acids. Trimming removed 3 bases from V and 1 base from J, with 10 bases in between. CDR3 residues: CASSYRDSSNQPQHF. Here the CDR3 DNA reads TGTGCCAGCAGTTATCGGGACTCGAGCAATCAGCCCCAGCATTTT.

V gene TRBV7-9 combines with J gene TRBJ2-1; 9 bases are shared with TRBD1. Per the germline V gene, CDR1 is SEHNR and CDR2 is FQNEAQ (reference sequence). The CDR3 spans 16 residues. V trimming: 4 bases; J trimming: 8 bases; junction bases outside the gene matches: 12. The CDR3 DNA follows: TGTGCCAGCAGCTCTCCCGGGACAGGGTTACGATATGAGCAGTTCTTC. Translated, it gives CASSSPGTGLRYEQFF.

This clonotype has just a few counts. This CDR3 reads CASSLVRGDWYF. The CDR3 nucleotides read TGTGCCAGCAGCTTAGTCAGGGGTGATTGGTATTTT. The rearrangement joins TRBV7-9 to TRBJ2-3, with D maybe TRBD1 (6 bases). Germline V gene lookup returns CDR1 SEHNR and CDR2 FQNEAQ (reference sequence). This CDR3 region has 12 residues. V shed 1 base and J shed 14 bases, with 13 bases lying between them.

This clonotype was seen many times. V usage is TRBV6-1 and J usage is TRBJ1-2; D remains ambiguous. The germline V gene has CDR1 MNHNS and CDR2 SASEGT. The V end lost 2 bases, the J end lost 2 bases, and 9 bases lay between the germline ends. CDR3 size: 14 residues. DNA for the CDR3: TGTGCCAGCAGTGAACGGATAAGCAACTATGGCTACACCTTC. It translates to CASSERISNYGYTF.

To note about this clonotype: Given a much more abundant clone one base away, this may be a read error. This sequence joins TRBV9 and TRBJ1-2; a weak D match, TRBD1 (5 bases). CDR1 is SGDLS and CDR2 is YYNGEE in the germline V gene. The CDR3 is 17 amino acids. CDR3 residues: CASGVDTSGISNYGYTF. The CDR3 nucleotides read TGTGCCAGCGGCGTAGACACTTCAGGGATAAGTAACTATGGCTACACCTTC.

This clonotype was seen a few times. This chain links TRBV5-3 with TRBJ2-1; 9 bases agree with TRBD2. TRBV5-3 qualifies as an ORF whose function is uncertain. The CDR3 has 15 residues. V dropped 4 bases and J dropped 2; count of bases not matched to a gene: 4. CDR3 sequence reads: CARSPQRGAYNEQFF. The DNA of the CDR3 is TGTGCCAGAAGCCCTCAGCGGGGGGCCTACAATGAGCAGTTCTTC.

This clonotype was counted only a few times. The V call is TRBV20-1, the J call TRBJ2-2; the D gene is possibly TRBD2 (5 bases). V was trimmed by 6 bases and J by 3 bases, leaving 14 bases between them. Germline V gene data show CDR1 as DFQATT and CDR2 as SNEGSKA (reference sequence). The CDR3 contains 14 residues. This CDR3 is CSARSGEYTGELFF. The CDR3 coding sequence is TGCAGTGCCCGGTCCGGGGAGTACACCGGGGAGCTGTTTTTT.

This clonotype came up many times. The chain carries TRBV27 and TRBJ2-1; D gene uncertain. Trimming took off 2 bases at V and 10 bases at J, with 15 bases between the two ends. The CDR3 has 14 amino acids. Germline V gene data show CDR1 as MNHEY and CDR2 as SMNVEV (reference sequence). For the CDR3, the DNA is TGTGCCAGCAGTTTAAAGGGCACCCGATGGGAGCAGTTCTTC. Residues: CASSLKGTRWEQFF.

In the case of this clonotype: It may be a read error: a sequence one base away is much more abundant. This chain uses TRBV4-3 with TRBJ1-2; D not certain. This CDR3 is 15 amino acids long. CDR1 LGHNA and CDR2 YSLEER come from the germline V gene. As DNA, the CDR3 is TGCGCCAGCAGCCAAGATCAAGGGCCCAGACGTGGCCACACCTTC. Its protein is CASSQDQGPRRGHTF.

There are many counts of this clonotype. The rearrangement links TRBV12-3 or TRBV12-4 to TRBJ2-7, with TRBD2 identical over 9 bases. CDR3 length: 16 residues. The trim removed 0 bases at V and 5 bases at J, leaving 8 bases unmatched. This CDR3 reads CASSLAGTSRGDEQYF. CDR3 sequence (DNA): TGTGCCAGCAGTTTAGCGGGGACTAGCAGAGGTGACGAGCAGTACTTC.

About this clonotype itself: Sequence at one end of the junction differs from germline and may be a read error. The V and J genes are TRBV9 and TRBJ1-2; 10 bases are a match to TRBD1. CDR3 length: 16 amino acids. Germline V CDR1 and CDR2: SGDLS, YYNGEE. CDR3 region: CAISAGDWTGGYGYTF. CDR3 sequence (DNA): TGTGCCATCAGCGCCGGGGACTGGACAGGGGGCTATGGCTACACCTTC.

The table lists this clonotype with a few counts. The chain has TRBV5-1 and TRBJ2-3; 9 bases line up with TRBD2. Germline V gene sequence: CDR1 SGHRS, CDR2 YFSETQ. The V and J ends lost 1 base and 5 bases, in that order; junction bases with no gene match: 11. The length of the CDR3 is 17 residues. The DNA of the CDR3 is TGCGCCAGCAGCTTGACTGGGGCTAGCGGGGTAGGAGATACGCAGTATTTT. Amino acid sequence: CASSLTGASGVGDTQYF.

In this sample, this clonotype turned up many times. V usage is TRBV5-1 and J usage is TRBJ1-2; D call uncertain. This CDR3 contains 13 residues. The germline gives CDR1 SGHRS, CDR2 YFSETQ. Trimming removed 4 bases at V and 2 bases at J, with 9 bases between. The CDR3 region has the DNA TGCGCCAGCAGCCGCATGGAGAACTATGGCTACACCTTC. Protein sequence: CASSRMENYGYTF.

A single count supports this clonotype. The V and J genes are TRBV5-1 and TRBJ2-5, with D perhaps matching TRBD2 (5 bases). V was shortened by 4 bases and J by 2 bases, with 12 bases between the two germline ends. CDR3 length: 14 amino acids. Germline lookup yields CDR1 SGHRS and CDR2 YFSETQ. CDR3 sequence: CASSMDSSQETQYF. The CDR3 DNA reads as TGCGCCAGCAGCATGGACTCTTCACAAGAGACCCAGTACTTC.

This clonotype was seen only a few times. The chain couples TRBV14 to TRBJ1-1; D might be TRBD1 (6 bases). CDR1 and CDR2 from the germline V gene are SGHDN and FVKESK. Trimming shortened V by 4 bases and J by 6 bases, and 12 bases separated the two germline ends. The CDR3 covers 13 residues. The CDR3 DNA follows: TGTGCCAGCAGCCCCAGGGGTTTGTCTGAAGCTTTCTTT. It yields the protein CASSPRGLSEAFF.

Turning to this clonotype: A much larger clone differs from this one at a single base, so this may be a read error. The chain couples TRBV7-2 to TRBJ1-5; no definite D call. Germline V CDR1 and CDR2: SGHTA, FQGNSA. This CDR3 comprises 14 residues. V gave up 5 bases and J gave up 9 bases, with 17 bases separating them. The CDR3, as DNA: TGTGCCAGCAGCCCGACCTCGACCAGTCGGCCCCAGCATTTT. This gives the protein CASSPTSTSRPQHF.

This clonotype showed up just a few times. The CDR3 DNA is TGTGCCAGCCAACGTTTAGAGAACACTGAAGCTTTCTTT. It translates to CASQRLENTEAFF. The rearrangement links TRBV7-6 to TRBJ1-1; D is unresolved. This CDR3 has 13 residues. The germline V and J ends were trimmed by 8 bases and 1 base, with 11 bases remaining between them. Per germline, CDR1 SGHVS and CDR2 FNYEAQ.

In this sample, this clonotype turned up a few times. The germline gene is not matched at one end of the junction; a read error may be the cause. J is TRBJ1-5 and V is TRBV18; D perhaps matches TRBD1 (6 bases). The CDR3 length is 14 residues. Germline lookup yields CDR1 KGHSH and CDR2 LQKENI. The CDR3 DNA reads as TGTGCCAGCTCACCCGGAGGGGGGAATCGGCCCCAGCATTTT. Amino acid sequence: CASSPGGGNRPQHF.

This clonotype was counted at least ten times. J is TRBJ2-7 and V is TRBV4-3; no clear D gene. The V end was cut by 1 base, the J end by 3 bases, with 13 bases between. The CDR3 runs to 15 residues. Germline-derived CDR1 and CDR2 are LGHNA and YSLEER. The CDR3 loop reads CASSQVGGGGYEQYF. CDR3 nucleotides: TGCGCCAGCAGCCAAGTGGGTGGCGGCGGCTACGAGCAGTACTTC.

The chain joins TRBV28 to TRBJ2-7, with 10 nucleotides matching TRBD1. Germline trimming cut 6 bases from V and 7 bases from J; bases unmatched to any gene: 6. The germline V gene has CDR1 MDHEN and CDR2 SYDVKM. This CDR3 region has 13 residues. The CDR3 bases are TGTGCCAGCAGGGGGACAGGGGCTCTAGAGCAGTACTTC. It is translated as CASRGTGALEQYF.

This clonotype was picked up many times. The chain employs TRBV7-2 and TRBJ2-1, with 9 bases identical to TRBD1. With 5 bases clipped from V and 5 bases from J, the junction kept 7 bases outside the gene matches. Looked up from germline, CDR1 is SGHTA and CDR2 is FQGNSA. The CDR3 runs 15 residues. In DNA, the CDR3 is TGTGCCAGCAGCGTGGGACAGGGCAGGGACAATGAGCAGTTCTTC. As protein: CASSVGQGRDNEQFF.

This clonotype was counted at least ten times. The chain employs TRBV18 and TRBJ2-3; 7 bases map to TRBD1. The ends lost 5 bases at V and 3 bases at J; junction bases unmatched: 8. The germline gives CDR1 KGHSH, CDR2 LQKENI. CDR3 length equals 15 residues. CDR3 protein: CASSKQGTTTDTQYF. DNA for the CDR3: TGTGCCAGCTCAAAACAGGGGACCACGACAGATACGCAGTATTTT.